A single sample is the source of the 23 T cell receptor beta chains below, sequenced in a study of read filtering for tumor transcriptome and immune sequencing. Molecular barcoded adaptors covering alpha/delta and beta/gamma chains were used on roughly 400 ng RNA. Each CDR3 protein is one row after TCRdb ran MiXCR on the reads. Found here are about 130,000 distinct CDR3 sequences, approximately 13% of them singletons; the top ten hold approximately 10%. What was sequenced was a population of CD138-negative cells sorted from bone marrow. All receptors derive from a donor aged 40 or older with multiple myeloma.

The rearrangement joins TRBV5-1 to TRBJ1-2, with D perhaps TRBD1 (5 bases). Between the trimmed V and J ends, which lost 7 bases and 2 bases, there was a span of 15 bases. The CDR3 spans 14 residues. Germline CDR1 SGHRS, CDR2 YFSETQ. CDR3 residues: CASGPPTENYGYTF. CDR3 coding DNA: TGCGCCAGCGGCCCCCCGACAGAGAACTATGGCTACACCTTC.

This clonotype was seen ten or more times. The rearrangement links TRBV10-3 to TRBJ2-1, with a tentative D call TRBD2 (6 bases). The V gene's germline CDR1 is ENHRY and CDR2 SYGVKD. V lost 4 bases and J 3 bases, leaving 13 bases between the germline ends. The CDR3 has 15 residues. In nucleotides, the CDR3 is TGTGCCATCAGTGTTACGGGAGTCGACTACAATGAGCAGTTCTTC. Amino acid sequence: CAISVTGVDYNEQFF.

This clonotype showed up many times. The genes are TRBV6-8 and TRBJ2-7; tentatively, D is TRBD2 (5 bases). V was trimmed by 6 bases and J by 0 bases, leaving 12 bases between them. The CDR3 has 14 residues. Looked up from germline, CDR1 is MNHGY and CDR2 is SAAAGT. CDR3 region: CASSPGENSYEQYF. The DNA for the CDR3 is TGTGCCAGCAGCCCCGGGGAAAACTCCTACGAGCAGTACTTC.

There are many counts of this clonotype. The chain combines TRBV18 with TRBJ2-4, with D possibly being TRBD1 (6 bases). CDR1 KGHSH and CDR2 LQKENI come from the germline V gene. The length of the CDR3 is 20 residues. V was cut by 3 bases and J by 0 bases, with 24 bases left in between. The CDR3 region has the DNA TGTGCCAGCTCACCTACCCCTCTCCACCGGGACACACTAGCCAAAAACATTCAGTACTTC. It codes for CASSPTPLHRDTLAKNIQYF.

This clonotype was picked up many times. The chain links TRBV30 to TRBJ2-1; 9 bases are shared with TRBD2. V lost 0 bases to trimming and J lost 10 bases; unmatched junction nucleotides: 4. CDR3 size: 13 residues. CDR1 and CDR2 from the germline V gene are GTSNPN and SVGIG (reference sequence). The CDR3 coding sequence is TGTGCCTGGAGTGTGAATAGCGGGAGAGAGCAGTTCTTC. It is translated as CAWSVNSGREQFF. The whole variable domain, remainder taken from reference TRBV30 and TRBJ2-1, is SQTIHQWPATLVQPVGSPLSLECTVEGTSNPNLYWYRQAAGRGLQLLFYSVGIGQISSEVPQNLSASRPQDRQFILSSKKLLLSDSGFYLCAWSVNSGREQFFGPGTRLTVL.

The chain links TRBV11-2 to TRBJ2-7, with D perhaps matching TRBD2 (6 bases). Trimming pared 2 bases from V and 2 bases from J, leaving 13 bases between. The CDR3 totals 15 residues. The germline V gene encodes CDR1 SGHAT and CDR2 FQNNGV. CDR3 in amino acids: CASSLLGGDTYEQYF. The CDR3 DNA follows: TGTGCCAGCAGCTTACTCGGCGGGGATACCTACGAGCAGTACTTC. Combining the CDR3 with reference TRBV11-2 and TRBJ2-7 gives the whole variable domain EAGVAQSPRYKIIEKRQSVAFWCNPISGHATLYWYQQILGQGPKLLIQFQNNGVVDDSQLPKDRFSAERLKGVDSTLKIQPAKLEDSAVYLCASSLLGGDTYEQYFGPGTRLTVT.

This clonotype was observed many times. This sequence joins TRBV20-1 and TRBJ2-5; D uncertain. The CDR3 extends over 10 amino acids. Trimming removed 4 bases from V and 4 bases from J, with 4 bases in between. CDR1 and CDR2 (germline): DFQATT, SNEGSKA (reference sequence). The DNA for the CDR3 is TGCAGTGCTAAGCGAGAGACCCAGTACTTC. It encodes CSAKRETQYF.

This clonotype was observed many times. V usage is TRBV7-8 and J usage is TRBJ2-7; D gene uncertain. V lost 5 bases to trimming and J lost 3 bases, with 14 bases between them. This CDR3 spans 14 amino acids. The germline gives CDR1 SGHVS, CDR2 FQNEAQ. CDR3 sequence: CASSKTLDNYEQYF. The CDR3 DNA is TGTGCCAGCAGCAAAACCCTCGACAACTACGAGCAGTACTTC.

This clonotype has a count of ten or more. The V call is TRBV7-8, the J call TRBJ2-7; TRBD2 matches at 9 bases. This CDR3 is 15 amino acids long. Trimming at V came to 3 bases and at J to 7 bases, leaving 10 bases not matched to a gene. Germline CDR1 reads SGHVS; CDR2 reads FQNEAQ. The CDR3 sequence: CASSFGGGRGKEQYF. CDR3 nucleotides: TGTGCCAGCAGCTTCGGGGGCGGGAGGGGTAAGGAGCAGTACTTC.

To note about this clonotype: A much larger clone lies one base from this, so it may be a read error. The chain uses TRBV18 and TRBJ1-2; weak D call: TRBD1 (6 bases). The germline gives CDR1 KGHSH, CDR2 LQKENI. The CDR3 totals 13 residues. CDR3: CTSSLRDIYGYTF. The CDR3 DNA reads as TGTACCAGCTCACTAAGGGACATCTATGGCTACACCTTC.

There are a few counts of this clonotype. The V gene is TRBV7-9, the J gene TRBJ2-5; D not certain. Trimming pared 5 bases from V and 4 bases from J, leaving 17 bases between. Germline loops: CDR1 SEHNR, CDR2 FQNEAQ (reference sequence). This CDR3 spans 15 amino acids. CDR3 sequence (DNA): TGTGCCAGCAGCCCCTTTGGGGATACCGGAGAGACCCAGTACTTC. As protein: CASSPFGDTGETQYF. Drawing the rest from reference TRBV7-9 and TRBJ2-5, the complete variable domain is DTGVSQNPRHKITKRGQNVTFRCDPISEHNRLYWYRQTLGQGPEFLTYFQNEAQLEKSRLLSDRFSAERPKGSFSTLEIQRTEQGDSAMYLCASSPFGDTGETQYFGPGTRLLVL.

This chain uses TRBV9 with TRBJ1-5, with D possibly being TRBD1 (5 bases). CDR1 is SGDLS and CDR2 is YYNGEE in the germline V gene. The CDR3 runs 17 residues. V was pared by 4 bases and J by 1 base, with 18 bases between. The CDR3 region has the DNA TGTGCCAGCAGCCGAGGGCCGCAGGGCCGGAGCAATCAGCCCCAGCATTTT. It encodes CASSRGPQGRSNQPQHF.

This clonotype was found many times. V usage is TRBV5-1 and J usage is TRBJ2-5; D is unresolved. Trimming pared 4 bases from V and 1 base from J, leaving 11 bases between. The CDR3 runs to 14 residues. Germline V gene lookup returns CDR1 SGHRS and CDR2 YFSETQ. The CDR3 DNA reads as TGCGCCAGCAGCGCCGGTGGCACCCAAGAGACCCAGTACTTC. Translating gives CASSAGGTQETQYF.

This clonotype has a count of ten or more. The chain recombines TRBV3-1 with TRBJ1-2, with D maybe TRBD1 (5 bases). Deletions cut 4 bases from V and 5 bases from J, with 11 bases between. The CDR3 contains 13 residues. Looked up from germline, CDR1 is LGHDT and CDR2 is YNNKEL (reference sequence). CDR3: CASSPGFEYGYTF. The CDR3 DNA follows: TGTGCCAGCAGCCCAGGGTTTGAATATGGCTACACCTTC.

This clonotype showed up many times. In DNA, the CDR3 is TGTGCCAGCAGAGGGACCCCTAATCCCTCTGGGGCCAACGTCCTGACTTTC. Protein sequence: CASRGTPNPSGANVLTF. The chain has TRBV6-1 and TRBJ2-6; D could derive from TRBD1 or TRBD2 (5 bases each). The CDR3 contains 17 residues. Germline values: CDR1 MNHNS, CDR2 SASEGT. V was clipped by 6 bases and J by 0 bases, with 15 bases between them.

A note on this clonotype: One end of the junction fails to match germline, which may point to a read error. The genes are TRBV7-2 and TRBJ2-3, with 9 bases fitting TRBD2. CDR1 SGHTA and CDR2 FQGNSA come from the germline V gene. This CDR3 has 17 amino acids. The CDR3 DNA sequence: TGTGCCAGCAGCTTAGCGGGTAGCGGGGGAAGCACAGATACGCGGTATTTT. Protein: CASSLAGSGGSTDTRYF.

The chain recombines TRBV7-3 with TRBJ2-2, with D uncertain. V shed 0 bases and J shed 4 bases, with 3 bases lying between them. This CDR3 has 13 residues. CDR1 SGHTA and CDR2 FQGTGA come from the germline V gene. The CDR3 sequence is CASSLTFTGELFF. The CDR3 bases are TGTGCCAGCAGCTTAACGTTCACCGGGGAGCTGTTTTTT.

V usage is TRBV5-4 and J usage is TRBJ2-2, with D maybe TRBD1 (5 bases). V was shortened by 6 bases and J by 3 bases, with 12 bases between the two germline ends. This CDR3 is 14 amino acids long. Germline V gives CDR1 SGHNT, CDR2 YYREEE (reference sequence). The CDR3 sequence is CASNRWIDTGELFF. As DNA, the CDR3 is TGTGCCAGCAACAGGTGGATTGACACCGGGGAGCTGTTTTTT.

This clonotype occurred a few times. A much larger clone lies one base from this, so it may be a read error. The rearrangement joins TRBV7-2 to TRBJ2-2; 9 nucleotides align to TRBD2. CDR1 and CDR2 (germline): SGHTA, FQGNSA. This CDR3 is built from 17 residues. The V and J ends lost 8 bases and 3 bases, in that order; junction bases with no gene match: 13. The CDR3 DNA is TGTGCCAGCTGCATTTTCGGCGGGAGGGCCTACACCGGGGAGCTGTTTTTT. It encodes CASCIFGGRAYTGELFF.

This clonotype was recorded a few times. V and J are TRBV5-1 and TRBJ2-1; D gene ambiguous. The CDR3 is 14 residues long. Germline V gives CDR1 SGHRS, CDR2 YFSETQ. With 0 bases removed from V and 3 bases from J, the gap between germline ends came to 7 bases. The CDR3 bases are TGCGCCAGCAGCTTGGCCACTAACTACAATGAGCAGTTCTTC. The encoded protein is CASSLATNYNEQFF.

The table lists this clonotype with a few counts. This may stem from a read error, because a much larger clone lies one nucleotide away. V is TRBV6-5 and J is TRBJ2-2; 7 bases fit TRBD2. Trimming at V came to 10 bases and at J to 1 base, leaving 3 bases not matched to a gene. The CDR3 totals 13 residues. The germline gives CDR1 MNHEY, CDR2 SVGAGI. The CDR3 DNA is TGTGCCATACTAGCGAAGAACACCGGGGAGCTGTTTTTT. This translates into CAILAKNTGELFF.

The chain carries TRBV5-5 and TRBJ2-5, with TRBD2 as a possible D gene (6 bases). CDR3 length equals 14 residues. Germline-derived CDR1 and CDR2 are SGHKS and YYEKEE (reference sequence). The V gene lost 1 base and the J gene lost 2 bases, with 9 bases spanning the gap. DNA for the CDR3: TGTGCCAGCAGCTTGAGGAGGGGACAAGAGACCCAGTACTTC. It specifies CASSLRRGQETQYF.

This clonotype was picked up many times. J is TRBJ1-5 and V is TRBV2; D not resolved. The germline V gene encodes CDR1 SNHLY and CDR2 FYNNEI. The V gene lost 1 base and the J gene lost 9 bases, with 10 bases spanning the gap. The CDR3 length is 13 residues. The CDR3 nucleotides are TGTGCCAGCAGTGAAGAGCGACAATCGCCCCAGCATTTT. This sequence encodes CASSEERQSPQHF.